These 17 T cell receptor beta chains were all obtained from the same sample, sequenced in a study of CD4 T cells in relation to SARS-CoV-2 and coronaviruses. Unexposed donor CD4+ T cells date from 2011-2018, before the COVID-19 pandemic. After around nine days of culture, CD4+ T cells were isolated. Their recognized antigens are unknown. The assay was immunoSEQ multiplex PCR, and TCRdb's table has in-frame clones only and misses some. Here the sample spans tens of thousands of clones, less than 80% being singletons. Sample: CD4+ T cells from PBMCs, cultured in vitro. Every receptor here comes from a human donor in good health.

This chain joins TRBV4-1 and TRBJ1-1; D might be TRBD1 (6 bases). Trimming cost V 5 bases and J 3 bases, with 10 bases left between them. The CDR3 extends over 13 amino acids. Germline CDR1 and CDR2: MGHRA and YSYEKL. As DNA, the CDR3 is TGCGCCAGCAGCACAAGGGGGGACACTGAAGCTTTCTTT. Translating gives CASSTRGDTEAFF.

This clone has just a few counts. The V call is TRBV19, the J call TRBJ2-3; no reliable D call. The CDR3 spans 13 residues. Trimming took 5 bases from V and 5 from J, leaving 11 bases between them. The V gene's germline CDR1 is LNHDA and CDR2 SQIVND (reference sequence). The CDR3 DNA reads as TGTGCCAGTAGTCCACCGGACCGAGATACGCAGTATTTT. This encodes CASSPPDRDTQYF.

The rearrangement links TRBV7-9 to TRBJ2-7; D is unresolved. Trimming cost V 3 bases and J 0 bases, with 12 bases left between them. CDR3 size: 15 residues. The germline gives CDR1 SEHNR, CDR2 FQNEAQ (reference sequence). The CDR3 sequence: CASSFGGLSSYEQYF. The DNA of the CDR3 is TGTGCCAGCAGCTTTGGTGGATTGAGCTCCTACGAGCAGTACTTC.

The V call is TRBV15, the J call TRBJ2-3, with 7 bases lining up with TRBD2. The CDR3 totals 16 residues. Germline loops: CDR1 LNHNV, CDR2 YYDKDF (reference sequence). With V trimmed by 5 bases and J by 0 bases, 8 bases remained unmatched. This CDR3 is CATSYGLVGSTDTQYF. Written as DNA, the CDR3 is TGTGCCACCAGCTACGGACTAGTTGGTAGCACAGATACGCAGTATTTT.

CDR3 nucleotide sequence: TGTGCCAGCAGTGGGGGGTTAGCTAGCACAGATACGCAGTATTTT. It is translated as CASSGGLASTDTQYF. The V gene is TRBV2, the J gene TRBJ2-3; D assignment may be TRBD1 or TRBD2 (5 bases each). Trimming removed 4 bases at V and 0 bases at J, with 11 bases between. CDR1 is SNHLY, CDR2 FYNNEI, per germline. This CDR3 comprises 15 residues.

CDR3 residues: CASSQQGLGNTGELFF. CDR3 coding DNA: TGTGCCAGCAGTCAACAGGGGCTTGGAAACACCGGGGAGCTGTTTTTT. This chain joins TRBV7-9 and TRBJ2-2; TRBD1 aligns across 7 bases. The V gene end was trimmed by 6 bases and the J gene end by 2 bases; junction bases not matched to a gene: 9. This CDR3 region has 16 residues. The germline gives CDR1 SEHNR, CDR2 FQNEAQ (reference sequence).

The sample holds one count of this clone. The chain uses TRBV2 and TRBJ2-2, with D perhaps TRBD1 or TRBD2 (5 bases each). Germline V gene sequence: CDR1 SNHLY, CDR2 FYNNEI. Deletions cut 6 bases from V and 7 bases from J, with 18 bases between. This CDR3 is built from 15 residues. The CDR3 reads CASRSGADFVGELFF. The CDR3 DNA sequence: TGTGCCAGCAGGTCCGGGGCAGACTTTGTCGGGGAGCTGTTTTTT.

CDR3: CASSLVPSSEETQYF. For the CDR3, the DNA is TGCGCCAGCAGCTTGGTTCCCTCGTCGGAAGAGACCCAGTACTTC. This chain connects TRBV5-1 to TRBJ2-5, with D unresolved. The CDR3 has 15 amino acids. V dropped 0 bases and J dropped 3 bases, with 12 bases sitting between them. CDR1 is SGHRS and CDR2 is YFSETQ in the germline V gene.

The CDR3 here is CASRPGTNAEQFF. The CDR3 region has the DNA TGTGCCAGCAGACCCGGGACAAACGCTGAGCAGTTCTTC. This sequence joins TRBV11-2 and TRBJ2-1; a weak D match, TRBD1 (6 bases). The V gene lost 6 bases and the J gene lost 9 bases, with 15 bases spanning the gap. Germline loops: CDR1 SGHAT, CDR2 FQNNGV. This CDR3 comprises 13 residues.

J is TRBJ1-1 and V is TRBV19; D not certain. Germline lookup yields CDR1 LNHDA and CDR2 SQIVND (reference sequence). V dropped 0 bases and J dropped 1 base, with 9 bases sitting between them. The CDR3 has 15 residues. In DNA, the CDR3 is TGTGCCAGTAGTATAGACCCCCCCCGGAACACTGAAGCTTTCTTT. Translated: CASSIDPPRNTEAFF.

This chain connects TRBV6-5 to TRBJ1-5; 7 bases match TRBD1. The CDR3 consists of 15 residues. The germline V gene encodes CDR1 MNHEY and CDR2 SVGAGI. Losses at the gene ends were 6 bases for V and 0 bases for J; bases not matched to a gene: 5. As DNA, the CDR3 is TGTGCCAGCAGACTAGACAGGGCTAGCAATCAGCCCCAGCATTTT. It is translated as CASRLDRASNQPQHF.

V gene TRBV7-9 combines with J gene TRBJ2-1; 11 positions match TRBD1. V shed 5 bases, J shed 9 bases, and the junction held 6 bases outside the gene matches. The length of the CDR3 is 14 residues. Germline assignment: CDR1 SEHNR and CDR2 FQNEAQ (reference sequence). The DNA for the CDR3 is TGTGCCAGCAGCGATGGACAGGGGGCCGGTGAGCAGTTCTTC. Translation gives CASSDGQGAGEQFF.

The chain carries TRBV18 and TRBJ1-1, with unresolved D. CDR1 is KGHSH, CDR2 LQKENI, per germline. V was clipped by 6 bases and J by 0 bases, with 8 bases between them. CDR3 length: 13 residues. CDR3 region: CASSFSLNTEAFF. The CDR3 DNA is TGTGCCAGCTCTTTCAGTCTGAACACTGAAGCTTTCTTT. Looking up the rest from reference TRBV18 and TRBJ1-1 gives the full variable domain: NAGVMQNPRHLVRRRGQEARLRCSPMKGHSHVYWYRQLPEEGLKFMVYLQKENIIDESGMPKERFSAEFPKEGPSILRIQQVVRGDSAAYFCASSFSLNTEAFFGQGTRLTVV.

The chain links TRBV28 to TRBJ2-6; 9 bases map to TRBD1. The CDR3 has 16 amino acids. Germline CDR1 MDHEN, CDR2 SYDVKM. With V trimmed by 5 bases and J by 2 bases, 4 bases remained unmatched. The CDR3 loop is CASSKQGAAGANVLTF. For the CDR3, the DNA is TGTGCCAGCAGTAAACAGGGGGCCGCTGGGGCCAACGTCCTGACTTTC.

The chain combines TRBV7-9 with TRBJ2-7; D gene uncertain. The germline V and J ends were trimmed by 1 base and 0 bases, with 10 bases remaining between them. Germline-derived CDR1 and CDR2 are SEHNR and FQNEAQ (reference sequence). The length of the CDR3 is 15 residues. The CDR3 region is CASSLGDHNSYEQYF. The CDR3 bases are TGTGCCAGCAGCTTAGGTGACCACAACTCCTACGAGCAGTACTTC.

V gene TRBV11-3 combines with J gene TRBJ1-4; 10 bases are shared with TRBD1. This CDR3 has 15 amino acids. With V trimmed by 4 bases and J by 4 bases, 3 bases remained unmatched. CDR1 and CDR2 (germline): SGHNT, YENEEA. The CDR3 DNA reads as TGTGCCAGCAGCTCCGGGACAGGGGTTAATGAAAAACTGTTTTTT. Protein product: CASSSGTGVNEKLFF.

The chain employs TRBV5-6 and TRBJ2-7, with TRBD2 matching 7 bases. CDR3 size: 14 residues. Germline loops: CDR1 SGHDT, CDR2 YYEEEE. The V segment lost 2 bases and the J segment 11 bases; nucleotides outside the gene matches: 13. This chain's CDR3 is CASSFGGRADFKYF. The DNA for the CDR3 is TGTGCCAGCAGCTTCGGGGGGAGGGCCGATTTCAAGTACTTC.